This T cell receptor beta chain was captured by sequencing in a study of blood T cell repertoires in COVID-19 (dated by TCRdb to the early 2020s). For the wider study: Samples from collaborators originated in the United States, Italy and Spain and spanned both the acute and convalescent phases of COVID-19. Where available, HLA class I and class II types were taken from metadata supplied by the sample provider and were not determined by assay-based typing. Samples came from the ongoing ImmuneRACE study (first 160 participants) plus 1,254 subjects from 6 global collaborators. Subjects who had been exposed to COVID-19, were actively infected with it, or had recovered from it provided the deeply sampled blood TCRbeta repertoires that made up the dataset. Sample metadata almost always included a de-identified subject ID, COVID-19 status, age in years and sex. The material from the prospective study consisted of cDNA or gDNA derived from T cells, B-cell-depleted T cells, or PBMCs. The repertoires were released in a freely available public database meant as a resource for research on the immune response to SARS-CoV-2. Here is what the overall study found, with its caveats: Clinical and demographic metadata were provided uncurated, with the amount varying by source and participant.

Note on this clone: Its antigen has not been determined. No quality values exist for individual bases; no much larger clone is one base distant.

TCRbeta CDR3 regions were amplified from genomic DNA using the immunoSEQ Assay, a bias-controlled multiplex PCR. In the paper's pipeline: Nucleated cell counts per sample were estimated from amplification of reference gene primers within the assay. To quantify the absolute abundance of each unique TCRbeta CDR3 rearrangement, sequence reads were collapsed and filtered. For each sample, productive Simpson clonality was calculated by taking the square root of Simpson's diversity index across productive rearrangements. TCRdb retrieved this table from immuneACCESS and kept in-frame rearrangements only. Not all clones are present; in checked studies, unresolved V genes account for under half, and no reason is known for the remainder. The DNA was the basis for D and trimming; V, J and clone size are from that table. The sample data list 260,000 or so clones, and around four fifths of these were observed just once. The leading ten clones occupy about 4.4% of the sample.

Based on the germline V gene (reference sequence), the CDR1 and CDR2 sequences are LGHDT and YNNKEL. The CDR3 runs 15 residues from the cysteine to the phenylalanine. Only CDR3 DNA remains: 45 bases, in frame from the first base. Trimming leaves V shorter by 3 bases and J shorter by 3 bases, with the junction holding 7 bases beyond the gene matches. Each collaborating institution followed its own protocols to collect whole blood in K2EDTA tubes. For TCRbeta analysis, collaborators shipped samples in one of three forms: frozen whole blood, isolated PBMCs, or DNA extracted from either of those sample types.

This TCR derives from a woman aged 70-85 years with acute or convalescent COVID-19. Sequencing input: peripheral blood. The chain couples TRBV3-1 (or the pseudogene TRBV3-2) to TRBJ2-7, and 8 bases in between align with TRBD1. The bases are TGTGCCAGCAGCCAGGTCAGGGGGCTGCTCTACGAGCAGTACTTC. The encoded protein is CASSQVRGLLYEQYF.